The 19 T cell receptor beta chains below come from one sample, sequenced in a study of early T cells in non-severe SARS-CoV-2 infection. TCRdb independently ran MiXCR on the 5' RACE reads; one entry per CDR3 protein. The sample comprises some 71,000 distinct CDR3 sequences, 12% to 15% of which are singletons, and over 12% rests with the top ten. The specimen was whole blood. The source is an adult who was a healthcare worker with PCR-confirmed SARS-CoV-2 infection or an uninfected control (not recorded which).

The chain joins TRBV6-2 or TRBV6-3 to TRBJ2-6, with no clear D. In germline, CDR1 is MNHEY, CDR2 SVGEGT. This CDR3 has 15 residues. The V gene lost 4 bases and the J gene lost 0 bases, with 7 bases spanning the gap. The CDR3 DNA sequence: TGTGCCAGCAGTTTTTCTGACTCTGGGGCCAACGTCCTGACTTTC. As protein: CASSFSDSGANVLTF.

This sequence joins TRBV5-4 and TRBJ1-2; a possible D gene is TRBD1 (6 bases). There are 14 residues in the CDR3. Trimming shortened V by 6 bases and J by 4 bases, and 16 bases separated the two germline ends. Germline assignment: CDR1 SGHNT and CDR2 YYREEE (reference sequence). CDR3 in DNA: TGTGCCAGCACCCACCGGACAGAACTCTATGGCTACACCTTC. Amino acid sequence: CASTHRTELYGYTF.

This clonotype occurred a few times. This sequence joins TRBV12-3 or TRBV12-4 and TRBJ1-5; D remains ambiguous. Trimming stripped 2 bases from V and 0 bases from J, with 8 bases between. The CDR3 runs 15 residues. Here the CDR3 reads CASSLRQNSNQPQHF. CDR3 DNA sequence: TGTGCCAGCAGTTTACGACAAAATAGCAATCAGCCCCAGCATTTT.

This clonotype has a handful of counts. The chain uses TRBV14 and TRBJ1-3; weak D call: TRBD1 (6 bases). Germline CDR1 and CDR2: SGHDN and FVKESK. With 1 base removed from V and 2 bases from J, the gap between germline ends came to 6 bases. CDR3 size: 14 residues. As DNA, the CDR3 is TGTGCCAGCAGCCAAGCAGGGGCTGGAAACACCATATATTTT. This codes for CASSQAGAGNTIYF.

This chain links TRBV7-6 with TRBJ1-1, with 7 bases that match TRBD1. The trim removed 4 bases at V and 9 bases at J, leaving 5 bases unmatched. The CDR3 totals 12 residues. Per the germline V gene, CDR1 is SGHVS and CDR2 is FNYEAQ. The CDR3 bases are TGTGCCAGCAGCTCTTCGACAGGGAAAGCTTTCTTT. It is translated as CASSSSTGKAFF.

This clonotype was seen a few times. The gene calls are TRBV7-8 and TRBJ2-7; 12 bases are shared with TRBD2. CDR1 SGHVS and CDR2 FQNEAQ come from the germline V gene. V shed 5 bases and J 3 bases; nucleotides not matched to a gene: 5. CDR3 length equals 15 residues. As DNA, the CDR3 is TGTGCCAGCAGCCCTACTAGCGGGGGGATCTACGAGCAGTACTTC. Amino acids: CASSPTSGGIYEQYF. The entire variable domain, with the rest obtained from reference TRBV7-8 and TRBJ2-7, is as follows: GAGVSQSPRYKVAKRGQDVALRCDPISGHVSLFWYQQALGQGPEFLTYFQNEAQLDKSGLPSDRFFAERPEGSVSTLKIQRTQQEDSAVYLCASSPTSGGIYEQYFGPGTRLTVT.

This chain links TRBV27 with TRBJ2-1; TRBD1 agrees at 8 bases. CDR1 and CDR2 from the germline V gene are MNHEY and SMNVEV (reference sequence). V was pared by 7 bases and J by 6 bases, with 11 bases of the junction left unmatched. CDR3 length: 15 residues. The CDR3 sequence: CASKPLQGEFNEQFF. CDR3 bases: TGTGCCAGCAAACCCTTACAGGGGGAATTCAATGAGCAGTTCTTC.

This clonotype was picked up a small number of times. The J gene is TRBJ2-7, the V gene TRBV7-2; D gene unclear. This CDR3 has 14 amino acids. Germline V gene sequence: CDR1 SGHTA, CDR2 FQGNSA. V was trimmed by 6 bases and J by 0 bases, leaving 12 bases between them. The CDR3 here is CASSPPRSSYEQYF. The CDR3 coding sequence is TGTGCCAGCAGTCCTCCCAGAAGCTCCTACGAGCAGTACTTC.

The table lists this clonotype with many counts. The chain employs TRBV6-2 or TRBV6-3 and TRBJ1-5; D is undetermined. The CDR3 contains 15 residues. V gave up 5 bases and J gave up 4 bases, with 15 bases separating them. The germline CDR1 and CDR2 sequences are MNHEY and SVGEGT. The CDR3 sequence: CASSPGRDGNQPQHF. DNA of the CDR3: TGTGCCAGCAGTCCAGGACGGGATGGGAATCAGCCCCAGCATTTT.

This chain uses TRBV9 with TRBJ2-3; perhaps TRBD1 as D (5 bases). The CDR3 covers 13 residues. The germline V gene has CDR1 SGDLS and CDR2 YYNGEE. V lost 0 bases to trimming and J lost 3 bases, with 5 bases between them. The CDR3 bases are TGTGCCAGCAGCGTAGAGGGGACAGATACGCAGTATTTT. This sequence encodes CASSVEGTDTQYF.

By frequency in the sample, this clonotype is medium-sized. V gene TRBV5-1 combines with J gene TRBJ2-1; D is possibly TRBD1 (6 bases). The CDR3 runs to 16 residues. V dropped 0 bases and J dropped 3 bases, with 13 bases sitting between them. Germline-derived CDR1 and CDR2 are SGHRS and YFSETQ. In DNA form, the CDR3 reads TGCGCCAGCAGCTTGGGAGTCCGGGACATCTACAATGAGCAGTTCTTC. It codes for CASSLGVRDIYNEQFF.

This clonotype came up a few times. The rearrangement links TRBV6-6 to TRBJ1-1; perhaps TRBD1 as D (6 bases). Trimming cost V 2 bases and J 4 bases, with 11 bases left between them. The germline CDR1 and CDR2 sequences are MNHNY and SVGAGI (reference sequence). There are 14 residues in the CDR3. This CDR3 is CASSYPGGGTEAFF. The CDR3 nucleotides read TGTGCCAGCAGTTACCCCGGAGGGGGCACTGAAGCTTTCTTT.

The chain couples TRBV29-1 to TRBJ2-7, with D hard to call. CDR3 size: 13 residues. Germline CDR1 and CDR2: SQVTM and ANQGSEA. Trimming removed 3 bases from V and 6 bases from J, with 15 bases in between. The DNA for the CDR3 is TGCAGCGTTGATTTAGTGGCGGCAGGCGAGCAGTACTTC. This sequence encodes CSVDLVAAGEQYF.

This clonotype came up a few times. The rearrangement links TRBV6-1 to TRBJ2-1; TRBD2 agrees at 15 bases. The CDR3 has 17 residues. V gave up 10 bases and J gave up 7 bases; unmatched junction bases: 14. Germline loops: CDR1 MNHNS, CDR2 SASEGT. The CDR3 loop is CATVGLAGGPLANEQFF. The CDR3 DNA is TGTGCCACCGTTGGACTAGCGGGGGGGCCACTGGCGAATGAGCAGTTCTTC.

There are a few counts of this clonotype. The V gene is TRBV7-2, the J gene TRBJ2-7; 10 bases match TRBD1. The CDR3 loop spans 14 amino acids. Trimming removed 3 bases from V and 9 bases from J; junction bases left unmatched: 8. Germline V gene data show CDR1 as SGHTA and CDR2 as FQGNSA. CDR3 sequence: CASSFYGTGVRQYF. The DNA of the CDR3 is TGTGCCAGCAGCTTCTACGGGACAGGGGTTAGGCAGTACTTC.

This clonotype was detected ten times or more. This rearrangement joins TRBV7-6 to TRBJ2-7, with TRBD2 matching 7 bases. After removal of 5 bases from V and 9 bases from J, the junction contained 16 bases not matched to a gene. Germline-derived CDR1 and CDR2 are SGHVS and FNYEAQ. The CDR3 runs to 15 residues. The chain's CDR3 is CASSPRGASGLRQYF. The CDR3 coding sequence is TGTGCCAGCAGCCCCCGAGGTGCTAGCGGTCTAAGGCAGTACTTC.

This clonotype was seen only a few times. This chain links TRBV20-1 with TRBJ2-1; 8 bases match TRBD2. Germline values: CDR1 DFQATT, CDR2 SNEGSKA (reference sequence). V shed 6 bases and J 9 bases; nucleotides not matched to a gene: 13. The CDR3 extends over 14 amino acids. CDR3 sequence (DNA): TGCAGTGCGATAGCGTCCGGGGGGGCGGTTGAGCAGTTCTTC. Residues: CSAIASGGAVEQFF.

In this sample, this clonotype turned up many times. The rearrangement links TRBV7-9 to TRBJ2-3, with D unresolved. V was pared by 4 bases and J by 3 bases, with 5 bases between. The V gene's germline CDR1 is SEHNR and CDR2 FQNEAQ (reference sequence). This CDR3 region has 12 residues. The CDR3 DNA sequence: TGTGCCAGCAGCTCAGTTACAGATACGCAGTATTTT. It specifies CASSSVTDTQYF. The variable domain in full, completed from reference TRBV7-9 and TRBJ2-3, reads DTGVSQNPRHKITKRGQNVTFRCDPISEHNRLYWYRQTLGQGPEFLTYFQNEAQLEKSRLLSDRFSAERPKGSFSTLEIQRTEQGDSAMYLCASSSVTDTQYFGPGTRLTVL.

The V and J genes are TRBV7-2 and TRBJ2-3, with 13 bases lining up with TRBD2. Germline V gene sequence: CDR1 SGHTA, CDR2 FQGNSA. V shed 5 bases and J 6 bases; nucleotides not matched to a gene: 8. The CDR3 consists of 16 residues. The CDR3 protein is CASSTGLAGEEDTQYF. The CDR3 region has the DNA TGTGCCAGCAGCACAGGACTAGCGGGGGAGGAGGATACGCAGTATTTT.